One and the same sample provided the 31 T cell receptor beta chains below, sequenced in a study of breast tumors, draining lymph nodes, adjacent tissues (TCRdb year 2016). The axillary draining lymph nodes of breast cancer patients were the source of the lymph node samples. Receptor amplification or capture employed multiplex PCR. Instrument on record: Illumina HiSeq 2000. TCRdb reprocessed the public reads (quality trimming at Q25 with fastp, clone calling with MiXCR) and kept in-frame beta chains. Rows with a matching CDR3 protein are joined into one entry that keeps the most common DNA and genes. This sample gives around 130,000 distinct CDR3 sequences in total; around 20% of them show up just once. 2.2% of the sample is held by the ten biggest clonotypes. The sample was axillary lymph node tissue. The receptors originated from a female donor with breast cancer. Some clones in this sample may be carry-over from other donors' samples.

At least ten counts were recorded for this clonotype. The J gene is TRBJ2-1, the V gene TRBV11-1; TRBD2 agrees at 16 bases. Looked up from germline, CDR1 is SGHAT and CDR2 is FQDESV (reference sequence). The junction had 19 bases not matched to a gene; V was cut back by 0 bases and J by 5 bases. This CDR3 contains 23 residues. The CDR3 here is CASSLARPTPGTSGRVRDNEQFF. CDR3 bases: TGTGCCAGCAGCTTAGCGCGTCCGACACCCGGGACTAGCGGGAGGGTCCGGGACAATGAGCAGTTCTTC.

This clonotype was counted ten times or more. This chain uses TRBV2 with TRBJ2-2; possibly TRBD2 for D (5 bases). The V end lost 7 bases, the J end lost 1 base, and 10 bases lay between the germline ends. The CDR3 has 14 residues. The germline V gene has CDR1 SNHLY and CDR2 FYNNEI. The CDR3 protein is CASTGIWNTGELFF. The CDR3 region has the DNA TGTGCCAGCACCGGGATATGGAACACCGGGGAGCTGTTTTTT.

At least ten counts were recorded for this clonotype. This chain links TRBV7-3 with TRBJ2-1; the D gene could be TRBD1 or TRBD2 (5 bases each). The V gene lost 3 bases and the J gene lost 12 bases, with 15 bases spanning the gap. Germline assignment: CDR1 SGHTA and CDR2 FQGTGA. The CDR3 is made up of 13 amino acids. The CDR3 reads CASSLPPGGGQFF. DNA of the CDR3: TGTGCCAGCAGCTTGCCCCCCGGTGGGGGGCAGTTCTTC.

In the case of this clonotype: Just one base apart from a much larger clone, this may be a read error. The chain is built from TRBV12-3 or TRBV12-4 and TRBJ2-3, with D perhaps TRBD1 (5 bases). Trimming shortened V by 5 bases and J by 10 bases, and 16 bases separated the two germline ends. The CDR3 extends over 13 amino acids. CDR3: CASSQQQADAQYF. CDR3 sequence (DNA): TGTGCCAGCAGTCAGCAACAGGCGGATGCGCAGTATTTT.

CDR3 in DNA: TGTGCCAGCAGAGTGGTGGCGGGGGACACCGGGGAGCTGTTTTTT. Its translation is CASRVVAGDTGELFF. The chain has TRBV6-5 and TRBJ2-2; 7 positions agree with TRBD2. With V trimmed by 6 bases and J by 3 bases, 7 bases remained unmatched. The CDR3 has 15 amino acids. Germline loops: CDR1 MNHEY, CDR2 SVGAGI.

This chain uses TRBV11-3 with TRBJ2-2; a possible D gene is TRBD1 (5 bases). The CDR3 covers 17 residues. Trimming left V 5 bases short and J 6 bases short, with 22 bases between. Germline-derived CDR1 and CDR2 are SGHNT and YENEEA. DNA of the CDR3: TGTGCCAGCAGCCAGGCGAGGACAAGCGTGGGTCCCGGGGAGCTGTTTTTT. Its protein product is CASSQARTSVGPGELFF.

Note on this clonotype: One base away lies a much larger clone, so this may be a sequencing read error. The chain joins TRBV3-1 to TRBJ2-7; maybe TRBD1 (6 bases). The DNA matches TRBJ2-1 better at its end, which makes the J call doubtful. CDR1 is LGHDT and CDR2 is YNNKEL in the germline V gene (reference sequence). The CDR3 covers 17 residues. CDR3 DNA sequence: TGTGCCAGCAGCCATTCACTCGGACAGTTCGATCCCTACGAGCAGTTCTTC. This translates into CASSHSLGQFDPYEQFF.

Concerning this clonotype: A much more abundant neighbour one base away suggests this may be a read error. The chain combines TRBV4-2 with TRBJ2-3; TRBD2 aligns across 9 bases. Per germline, CDR1 LGHNA and CDR2 YNFKEQ. This CDR3 region has 14 residues. In DNA, the CDR3 is TGTGCCAGCAGCCCCCGCAGGCGGGAGGGGACGCAGTGTTTT. Amino acids: CASSPRRREGTQCF.

This clonotype has only a few counts. CDR3 residues: CASSPRDREYNQPQHF. Here the CDR3 DNA reads TGTGCCAGCAGCCCCCGGGACAGGGAATACAATCAGCCCCAGCATTTT. V gene TRBV14 combines with J gene TRBJ1-5; 9 bases match TRBD1. The germline V gene has CDR1 SGHDN and CDR2 FVKESK. V was pared by 4 bases and J by 3 bases, with 7 bases of the junction left unmatched. The CDR3 length is 16 residues.

This clonotype was found many times. The chain employs TRBV11-2 and TRBJ2-3; D gene unclear. CDR1 and CDR2 (germline): SGHAT, FQNNGV. The CDR3 is 15 residues long. V lost 3 bases and J lost 2, with 12 bases in between. The CDR3 sequence: CASSFGGSDTDTQYF. CDR3 nucleotides: TGTGCCAGCAGCTTTGGCGGAAGTGACACAGATACGCAGTATTTT.

The genes are TRBV3-1 and TRBJ2-1, with 9 bases fitting TRBD2. Germline values: CDR1 LGHDT, CDR2 YNNKEL (reference sequence). This CDR3 spans 18 amino acids. V lost 3 bases, J lost 2 bases, and 11 bases stayed unmatched. This CDR3 reads CASSHEGGREGTYNEQFF. The CDR3 bases are TGTGCCAGCAGCCATGAAGGGGGGCGGGAGGGTACCTACAATGAGCAGTTCTTC.

This clonotype was observed many times. J is TRBJ2-7 and V is TRBV7-2, with D possibly matching TRBD2 (6 bases). This CDR3 is 14 amino acids long. Trimming shortened V by 3 bases and J by 2 bases, and 11 bases separated the two germline ends. CDR1 and CDR2 from the germline V gene are SGHTA and FQGNSA. The DNA for the CDR3 is TGTGCCAGCAGCTTTTGGGCGGGACCCTACGAGCAGTACTTC. This gives the protein CASSFWAGPYEQYF.

Turning to this clonotype: A much bigger clone sits one base away, suggesting this may be a read error. The chain joins TRBV5-4 to TRBJ2-3; 13 positions agree with TRBD2. The CDR3 consists of 16 residues. With V trimmed by 5 bases and J by 4 bases, 7 bases remained unmatched. Germline CDR1 SGHNT, CDR2 YYREEE (reference sequence). DNA of the CDR3: TGTGCCAGCAGACCGGGACTAGCGGGACCTGCAGATACGCAGTATTTT. Translated: CASRPGLAGPADTQYF.

This clonotype was observed a single time. V usage is TRBV19 and J usage is TRBJ2-7; 10 positions match TRBD2. Germline-derived CDR1 and CDR2 are LNHDA and SQIVND (reference sequence). This CDR3 has 15 residues. J lost 0 bases, V lost 4 bases, and 3 bases had no gene match. The CDR3 spells CASSKSSGSSYEQYF. The CDR3 region has the DNA TGTGCCAGTAGTAAGTCTAGCGGGAGCTCCTACGAGCAGTACTTC. The full variable domain, in which reference TRBV19 and TRBJ2-7 provide the parts outside the CDR3, is DGGITQSPKYLFRKEGQNVTLSCEQNLNHDAMYWYRQDPGQGLRLIYYSQIVNDFQKGDIAEGYSVSREKKESFPLTVTSAQKNPTAFYLCASSKSSGSSYEQYFGPGTRLTVT.

There are many counts of this clonotype. V gene TRBV2 combines with J gene TRBJ2-1, with TRBD2 identical over 7 bases. CDR3 length: 18 residues. The germline V gene has CDR1 SNHLY and CDR2 FYNNEI. With 4 bases clipped from V and 0 bases from J, the junction kept 12 bases outside the gene matches. The CDR3 protein is CASSVGGDYLGSYNEQFF. CDR3 DNA sequence: TGTGCCAGCAGTGTGGGGGGGGACTATTTAGGCTCCTACAATGAGCAGTTCTTC.

The chain joins TRBV27 to TRBJ2-2; possible D gene TRBD2, 6 bases. Germline loops: CDR1 MNHEY, CDR2 SMNVEV (reference sequence). V was pared by 5 bases and J by 0 bases, with 16 bases between. The CDR3 sequence is 17 residues long. The CDR3 nucleotides are TGTGCCAGCAGTCCCCGACTAGGGGTCGCGAACACCGGGGAGCTGTTTTTT. It encodes CASSPRLGVANTGELFF.

The table lists this clonotype with many counts. This chain uses TRBV5-1 with TRBJ2-7; a weak D match, TRBD1 (6 bases). The V end lost 0 bases, the J end lost 1 base, and 8 bases lay between the germline ends. The CDR3 consists of 14 residues. Germline V lookup: CDR1 SGHRS, CDR2 YFSETQ. The chain's CDR3 is CASSLVDRSYEQYF. Written as DNA, the CDR3 is TGCGCCAGCAGCTTGGTTGACAGGTCCTACGAGCAGTACTTC.

This clonotype was observed at least ten times. V and J are TRBV15 and TRBJ1-4, with unresolved D. Germline loops: CDR1 LNHNV, CDR2 YYDKDF (reference sequence). The CDR3 length is 12 residues. Trimming cost V 3 bases and J 12 bases, with 11 bases left between them. The CDR3 spells CATSSPGRQLFF. For the CDR3, the DNA is TGTGCCACCAGCAGTCCCGGCAGGCAACTGTTTTTT.

This clonotype was counted many times. The chain couples TRBV7-6 to TRBJ2-1; 7 positions match TRBD1. The CDR3 is 14 residues long. The junction had 6 bases not matched to a gene; V was cut back by 5 bases and J by 5 bases. Germline values: CDR1 SGHVS, CDR2 FNYEAQ. The CDR3 DNA reads TGTGCCAGCAGCGCGGACAGGAGGAACAATGAGCAGTTCTTC. Encoded protein: CASSADRRNNEQFF.

About this clonotype itself: Possible read error: a much larger clone is one base away. This chain connects TRBV7-6 to TRBJ1-3; 7 bases align to TRBD1. Germline assignment: CDR1 SGHVS and CDR2 FNYEAQ. The CDR3 is 16 amino acids. CDR3 sequence: CASSSTGAFSGNAIYF. CDR3 nucleotides: TGTGCCAGCAGCTCCACAGGGGCCTTCTCTGGAAACGCCATATATTTT.

In its sample, this clonotype was seen many times. The rearrangement uses TRBV30 and TRBJ1-2; 8 positions match TRBD1. Germline loops: CDR1 GTSNPN, CDR2 SVGIG (reference sequence). V lost 4 bases and J lost 2; bases outside the gene matches: 6. There are 14 residues in the CDR3. CDR3 in amino acids: CAWNPGQGNYGYTF. The CDR3 DNA reads TGTGCCTGGAATCCTGGACAGGGAAACTATGGCTACACCTTC.

Concerning this clonotype: This may be a read error, as it is one base from a much larger clone. The chain is built from TRBV25-1 and TRBJ1-2, with TRBD1 matching over 8 bases. CDR1 and CDR2 (germline): MGHDK, SYGVNS. The CDR3 covers 15 residues. V gave up 2 bases and J gave up 6 bases; unmatched junction bases: 8. CDR3 DNA sequence: TGTGCCAGCAGTGAACGGACAGGGAGTGTTAATGGCTACACCTTC. Translation gives CASSERTGSVNGYTF.

This clonotype was recorded at least ten times. J is TRBJ1-2 and V is TRBV27, with 10 bases lining up with TRBD1. V lost 6 bases, J lost 4 bases, and 8 bases stayed unmatched. CDR1 is MNHEY and CDR2 is SMNVEV in the germline V gene (reference sequence). This CDR3 spans 15 amino acids. CDR3 sequence reads: CASREDRGGLYGYTF. The CDR3 DNA is TGTGCCAGCAGGGAGGACAGGGGGGGGCTCTATGGCTACACCTTC.

This clonotype was observed many times. The V call is TRBV19, the J call TRBJ1-2, with D hard to call. The CDR3 consists of 15 residues. Trimming removed 5 bases from V and 7 bases from J, with 20 bases in between. Germline lookup yields CDR1 LNHDA and CDR2 SQIVND (reference sequence). The DNA of the CDR3 is TGTGCCAGTAGTCCCCGATCCCGGTGGGATAGTGGCTACACCTTC. Its protein product is CASSPRSRWDSGYTF.

This clonotype was counted ten times or more. This chain connects TRBV9 to TRBJ2-2; 12 nucleotides agree with TRBD2. V lost 2 bases and J lost 6; bases outside the gene matches: 2. Germline V gene data show CDR1 as SGDLS and CDR2 as YYNGEE. CDR3 length: 15 residues. The CDR3 DNA follows: TGTGCCAGCAGCGTCGGACTAGCGGGATCCGGGGAGCTGTTTTTT. Amino acids: CASSVGLAGSGELFF. The full variable domain, rest sourced from reference TRBV9 and TRBJ2-2, is DSGVTQTPKHLITATGQRVTLRCSPRSGDLSVYWYQQSLDQGLQFLIQYYNGEERAKGNILERFSAQQFPDLHSELNLSSLELGDSALYFCASSVGLAGSGELFFGEGSRLTVL.

This clonotype was seen many times. The chain couples TRBV20-1 to TRBJ2-7; the match to TRBD1 covers 7 bases. The V and J ends lost 7 bases and 4 bases, in that order; junction bases with no gene match: 10. In germline, CDR1 is DFQATT, CDR2 SNEGSKA (reference sequence). The CDR3 has 13 residues. The CDR3 DNA sequence: TGCAGTGTCAGAGGGGGCGCTTCTTACGAGCAGTACTTC. Protein product: CSVRGGASYEQYF.

This clonotype was recorded many times. The V call is TRBV7-3, the J call TRBJ2-2, with 8 nucleotides matching TRBD2. This CDR3 comprises 13 residues. Germline V gene data show CDR1 as SGHTA and CDR2 as FQGTGA. V trimming: 8 bases; J trimming: 7 bases; junction bases outside the gene matches: 6. The CDR3 reads CASGAGAGGELFF. CDR3 in DNA: TGTGCCAGCGGAGCGGGAGCTGGCGGGGAGCTGTTTTTT.

This clonotype showed up many times. The V and J genes are TRBV20-1 and TRBJ2-1, with a weak D call TRBD1 (6 bases). The germline gives CDR1 DFQATT, CDR2 SNEGSKA (reference sequence). The V gene lost 6 bases and the J gene lost 4 bases, with 19 bases spanning the gap. CDR3 length: 15 residues. The CDR3 DNA reads TGCAGTGCCACCCCAGGGGACCGCTTATACAATGAGCAGTTCTTC. Translation gives CSATPGDRLYNEQFF.

This clonotype was seen many times. The chain recombines TRBV6-2 or TRBV6-3 with TRBJ2-7; possibly TRBD1 or TRBD2 for D (5 bases each). The CDR3 spans 14 residues. Germline V gene sequence: CDR1 MNHEY, CDR2 SVGEGT. Trimming shortened V by 0 bases and J by 2 bases, and 8 bases separated the two germline ends. CDR3 nucleotides: TGTGCCAGCAGTTACTCGGGACCCCCCTACGAGCAGTACTTC. Encoded protein: CASSYSGPPYEQYF.

In its sample, this clonotype was seen many times. V and J are TRBV7-9 and TRBJ1-3; D is unclear. The germline gives CDR1 SEHNR, CDR2 FQNEAQ (reference sequence). CDR3 length: 12 amino acids. Trimming shortened V by 5 bases and J by 0 bases, and 2 bases separated the two germline ends. The CDR3 DNA is TGTGCCAGCAGCGCCTCTGGAAACACCATATATTTT. Protein: CASSASGNTIYF.

Concerning this clonotype: This may arise from a read error, as a much more abundant clone is one base away. The gene calls are TRBV6-6 and TRBJ1-6; 9 bases are a match to TRBD1. This CDR3 has 20 amino acids. Germline V gene data show CDR1 as MNHNY and CDR2 as SVGAGI (reference sequence). CDR3 residues: CASGYTGGQGISYGNSPLHF. The CDR3 DNA reads as TGTGCCAGCGGTTACACCGGGGGACAGGGAATCTCCTACGGGAATTCACCCCTCCACTTT.